The present T cell receptor beta chain was sequenced within a study of T-cell reconstitution after alpha-beta-depleted transplantation in children. The library targeted TCRbeta and was prepared with unique molecular identifiers. TCRdb independently ran MiXCR on the PCR reads; one entry per CDR3 protein. Of fewer than 550,000 distinct CDR3 sequences listed, approximately 10% were seen once; the top ten hold 12% to 15%. The CDR3 runs 15 residues. Trimming took 1 base from V and 0 from J, leaving 7 bases between them. Germline CDR1 reads SGHVS; CDR2 reads FNYEAQ. A remark on this clonotype: The target antigen is unknown.

General study points: Surviving recipient T cells and thymic progenitors accounted for the high day-60 TCRbeta diversity observed in some patients. At one year after transplant, newly produced T cells mostly accounted for T-cell counts and diversity.

The V gene is TRBV7-6, the J gene TRBJ1-3, with D hard to call. The receptor's source is a female patient between 2 and 15 years old who had a stem cell transplant for aplastic anemia, so the T cells may come from the graft donor. Sample: PBMCs, mostly from graft donor cells, taken 180 days after TCRalphabeta/CD19-depleted stem cell transplant. Here the CDR3 reads CASSLGEFSGNTIYF. The DNA for the CDR3 is TGTGCCAGCAGCTTAGGGGAATTCTCTGGAAACACCATATATTTT. The full variable domain, with the rest looked up from reference TRBV7-6 and TRBJ1-3, is GAGVSQSPRYKVTKRGQDVALRCDPISGHVSLYWYRQALGQGPEFLTYFNYEAQQDKSGLPNDRFSAERPEGSISTLTIQRTEQRDSAMYRCASSLGEFSGNTIYFGEGSWLTVV.